The source of this TCR beta chain is a study of shared T cell receptors in the human thymus. The CDR3 sequence is 17 residues long. Germline CDR1 LNHNV, CDR2 YYDKDF (reference sequence). Note on this clone: The junction shows a germline mismatch at one end, possibly a read error.

The table came from immunoSEQ multiplex PCR; TCRdb's copy has only in-frame clones and leaves some out. The table lists about 730,000 clones, roughly 88% of them singletons, with under 0.012% in the top ten. These same data were also listed under a study on human thymus T cells.

The rearrangement joins TRBV15 to TRBJ1-2, with D tentatively TRBD1 (6 bases). The clonotype was recovered from a girl under three years old with a congenital heart defect. Specimen: thymocytes. The CDR3 loop is CATTRMRGGKNLYGYTF. The CDR3 bases are TGTGCCACCACCAGAATGAGGGGGGGAAAAAACCTCTATGGCTACACCTTC.